This TCR beta chain was recorded in a study of T cells in tuberculosis (dated by TCRdb to between 2017 and 2018). Notes on the research overall: In the study, CD1B tetramers and high-throughput TCR immunosequencing were combined to characterize T cells specific for the mycobacterial lipid antigen glucose monomycolate (GMM). With approximately nine people per group, a South African clinical cohort compared IGRA-negative adolescents, IGRA-positive adolescents with latent tuberculosis, and adults with active tuberculosis. Study-level results and caveats: The smaller NN-distances were partly driven by shorter CDR3-alpha lengths in active tuberculosis patients, and the difference for TCR-beta did not reach statistical significance. Compared with IGRA-negative controls, TCR-alpha repertoires from active tuberculosis had smaller mean NN-distances to GMM-specific TCRs, which suggests that these TCRs underwent clonal expansion. Clinical samples were chosen by availability of cryopreserved specimens, and active tuberculosis cases were adults while controls were adolescents. A classifier using the diverse GMM-specific repertoire reached roughly 89% accuracy (AUROC roughly 0.9), compared with roughly 70% accuracy using GEM motif frequencies.

CDR1 and CDR2 are drawn from the germline V gene: SGHTA, FQGNSA. V is shortened by 5 bases, J by 4 bases, and the region joining them spans 11 bases. The CDR3 runs 13 amino acids, cysteine and phenylalanine included. The DNA shown is the 39-base CDR3, in frame from base 1. The immunoSEQ multiplex PCR assay was used to generate TCR libraries, with TCR-beta and/or TCR-alpha/delta assays applied to each sample. Amplified TCR libraries were sequenced on the Illumina high-throughput platform. The paper's processing steps were these. Clustering and dimensionality reduction relied on pairwise TCRdist distances among GMM-specific receptors from T cells that were either sorted ex vivo or expanded in vitro. Each clinical repertoire was assigned a mean NN-distance score, defined as the average TCRdist to the nearest 10% of tetramer-positive reference sequences. GEM TCR motif frequency was calculated as the fraction of unique TCRs that matched known GEM sequences in V/J usage and CDR3 length. Linear discriminant analysis with leave-one-out cross-validation, implemented in scikit-learn, was used to classify active tuberculosis. TCRdb obtained this table from immuneACCESS and retained in-frame rearrangements with V and J assigned. These tables miss some clones; where compared with another copy, unresolved V genes account for less than half of the shortfall, and the remainder is unexplained. V and J calls plus clone size are reproduced from that table; the DNA served to infer D and trimming. The sample table lists tens of thousands of clones, under 95% of them with a count of one. The ten largest clones represent about 7.8% of the sample.

At study entry, a tuberculin skin test and the QuantiFERON-TB GOLD In-Tube IGRA were used to screen adolescents for latent tuberculosis infection. Immunosequencing was performed on unsorted cryopreserved PBMC and covered 100,000 or so T cells per clinical donor on average. Eleven high schools in the Worcester region of the Western Cape, South Africa, served as enrollment sites for adolescents aged 12 to 18 years. Roughly ten M. tuberculosis-infected adolescents and some ten uninfected adolescents were selected, with the two groups matched for age and sex. PBMC from adolescents were isolated by density centrifugation from freshly drawn heparinized blood and then cryopreserved. A note on this clone: Its target antigen remains unknown. No clone much larger than this one lies a single base away; base qualities are absent.

Sample: PBMCs. In this chain, TRBV7-2 is recombined with TRBJ2-5; the D segment could be TRBD2, given 5 matching bases. The sequence was obtained from a donor aged 10-29 years with latent tuberculosis or without tuberculosis infection. Some clones in this sample may be carry-over from other donors' samples. The DNA reads as follows: TGTGCCAGCAGCCTGGAAGGGAGAGAGACCCAGTACTTC. It specifies CASSLEGRETQYF.